The entry below describes one T cell receptor beta chain. What this receptor recognizes is not known. No base quality information exists; no much larger clone differs at one position. The entry originates in a study of blood T cell repertoires in COVID-19 (TCRdb year 2020). Some background on the complete study: The collaborator samples originated in the United States, Italy and Spain and spanned the acute and convalescent phases of COVID-19. The material from the prospective study consisted of cDNA or gDNA derived from T cells, B-cell-depleted T cells, or PBMCs. Deeply sampled blood TCRbeta repertoires from subjects exposed to, actively infected with, or recovered from COVID-19 were included in the dataset. The repertoires were released in a freely available public database intended as a resource for research on the immune response to SARS-CoV-2. The samples were drawn from the first 160 participants of the ongoing ImmuneRACE study and from over a thousand subjects provided by 6 global collaborators. The sample metadata nearly always contained a de-identified subject ID, COVID-19 status, age in years and sex. Where HLA class I and class II types were available, the types were taken from metadata supplied by the sample provider, not from assay-based typing.

The immunoSEQ Assay, a bias-controlled multiplex PCR, was used to amplify TCRbeta CDR3 regions from genomic DNA. The authors' pipeline ran thus. Nucleated cell counts per sample were estimated from amplification of reference gene primers within the assay. To quantify the absolute abundance of each unique TCRbeta CDR3 rearrangement, sequence reads were collapsed and filtered. For each sample, productive Simpson clonality was calculated by taking the square root of Simpson's diversity index across productive rearrangements. TCRdb provides this immuneACCESS table in a form limited to in-frame rearrangements. Some clones are lacking; in checked studies, under half of them reflect an unresolved V gene, and why the rest are absent is not known. The V and J calls and the clone size are those of that table, but D and trimming were determined from the DNA. For this sample there are 65,000 to 85,000 clones; about four fifths appear just once. About 16% of the sample rests with the top ten.

Whole blood was collected in K2EDTA tubes by collaborating institutions according to the institutions' own protocols. For TCRbeta analysis, collaborators shipped samples in one of three forms: frozen whole blood, isolated PBMCs, or DNA extracted from either of those sample types. The paper as a whole reports these results and caveats: Clinical and demographic metadata were provided uncurated, with the amount varying by source and participant.

The specimen sequenced was peripheral blood. The sequence was obtained from a human donor in a cohort sampled during active COVID-19.

The nucleotide sequence reads TGTGCCACCAGCAGAGAAGCGACAGGGTCCGGGGAGCTGTTTTTT. Its translation is CATSREATGSGELFF. The rearranged segments are TRBV15 and TRBJ2-2; TRBD1 matches 7 bases in the middle. From its cysteine to its phenylalanine, the CDR3 spans 15 amino acids. CDR3 DNA only is kept here, 45 bases in frame from base 1. CDR1 and CDR2 (LNHNV, YYDKDF) derive from the germline V gene (reference sequence). Here V drops 0 bases and J drops 6 bases, and the junction holds 4 bases not matched to any gene.